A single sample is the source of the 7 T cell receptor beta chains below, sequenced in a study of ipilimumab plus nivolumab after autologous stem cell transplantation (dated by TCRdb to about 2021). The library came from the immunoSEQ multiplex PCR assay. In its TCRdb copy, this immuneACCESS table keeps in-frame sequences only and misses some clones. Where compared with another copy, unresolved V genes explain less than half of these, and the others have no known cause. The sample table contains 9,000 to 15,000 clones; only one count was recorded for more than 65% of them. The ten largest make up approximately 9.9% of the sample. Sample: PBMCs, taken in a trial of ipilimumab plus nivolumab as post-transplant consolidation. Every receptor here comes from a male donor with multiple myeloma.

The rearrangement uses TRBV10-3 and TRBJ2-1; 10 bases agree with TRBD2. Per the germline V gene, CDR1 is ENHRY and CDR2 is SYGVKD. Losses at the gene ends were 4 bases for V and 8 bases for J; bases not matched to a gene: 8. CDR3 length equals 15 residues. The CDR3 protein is CAISGAGGYIDEQFF. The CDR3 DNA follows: TGTGCCATCAGTGGAGCGGGGGGGTATATAGATGAGCAGTTCTTC.

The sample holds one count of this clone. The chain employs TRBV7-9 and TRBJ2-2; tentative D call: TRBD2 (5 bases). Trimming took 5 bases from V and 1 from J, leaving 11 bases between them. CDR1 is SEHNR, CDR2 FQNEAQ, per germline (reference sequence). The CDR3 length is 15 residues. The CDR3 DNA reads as TGTGCCAGCAGCCCGGGGTCGGGGAACACCGGGGAGCTGTTTTTT. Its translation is CASSPGSGNTGELFF. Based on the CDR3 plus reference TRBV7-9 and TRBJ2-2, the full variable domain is DTGVSQNPRHKITKRGQNVTFRCDPISEHNRLYWYRQTLGQGPEFLTYFQNEAQLEKSRLLSDRFSAERPKGSFSTLEIQRTEQGDSAMYLCASSPGSGNTGELFFGEGSRLTVL.

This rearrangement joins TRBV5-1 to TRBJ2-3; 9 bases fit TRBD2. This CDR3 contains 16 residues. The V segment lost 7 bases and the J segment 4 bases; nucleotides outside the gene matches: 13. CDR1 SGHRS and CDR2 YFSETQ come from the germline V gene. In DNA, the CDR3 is TGCGCCAGCGGCCCGGCGGGGGGGCACGGAGCAGATACGCAGTATTTT. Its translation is CASGPAGGHGADTQYF.

The CDR3 DNA sequence: TGCGCCAGCAGCCAAGGCGGACAGGGGGACTATGGCTACACCTTC. Its protein product is CASSQGGQGDYGYTF. The chain is built from TRBV4-3 and TRBJ1-2; 10 nucleotides agree with TRBD1. CDR1 and CDR2 (germline): LGHNA, YSLEER. CDR3 length: 15 residues. Germline trimming cut 1 base from V and 3 bases from J; bases unmatched to any gene: 2.

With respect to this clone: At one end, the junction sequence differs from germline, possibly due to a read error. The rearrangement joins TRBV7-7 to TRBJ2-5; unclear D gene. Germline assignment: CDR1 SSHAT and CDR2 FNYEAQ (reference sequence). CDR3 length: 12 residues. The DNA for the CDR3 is TGTGCTAGCAGCTCGTTGCAAGAGACCCAGTACTTC. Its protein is CASSSLQETQYF.

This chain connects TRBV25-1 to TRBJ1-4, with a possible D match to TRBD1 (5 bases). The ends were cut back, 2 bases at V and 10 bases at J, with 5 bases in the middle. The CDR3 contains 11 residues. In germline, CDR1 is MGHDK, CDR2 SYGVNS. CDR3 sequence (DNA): TGTGCCAGCAGTGAAGGGGGAAAACTGTTTTTT. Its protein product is CASSEGGKLFF.

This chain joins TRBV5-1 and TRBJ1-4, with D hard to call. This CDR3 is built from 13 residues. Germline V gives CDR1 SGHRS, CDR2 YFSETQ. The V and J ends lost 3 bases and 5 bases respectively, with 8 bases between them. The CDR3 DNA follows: TGCGCCAGCAGCTCGGACCCAAATGAAAAACTGTTTTTT. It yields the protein CASSSDPNEKLFF.